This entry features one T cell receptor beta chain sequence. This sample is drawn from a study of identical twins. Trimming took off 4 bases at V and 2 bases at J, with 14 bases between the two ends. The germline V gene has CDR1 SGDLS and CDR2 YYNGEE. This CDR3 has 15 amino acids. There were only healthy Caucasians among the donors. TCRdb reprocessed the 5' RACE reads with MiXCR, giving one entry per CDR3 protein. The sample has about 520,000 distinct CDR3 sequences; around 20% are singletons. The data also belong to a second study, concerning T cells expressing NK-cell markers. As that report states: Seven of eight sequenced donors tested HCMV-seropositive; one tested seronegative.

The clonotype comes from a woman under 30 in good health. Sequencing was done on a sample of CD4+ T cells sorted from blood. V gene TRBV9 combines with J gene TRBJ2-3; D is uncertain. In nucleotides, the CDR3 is TGTGCCAGCAGCTCCGAGTCATACGCCACAGATACGCAGTATTTT. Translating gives CASSSESYATDTQYF.